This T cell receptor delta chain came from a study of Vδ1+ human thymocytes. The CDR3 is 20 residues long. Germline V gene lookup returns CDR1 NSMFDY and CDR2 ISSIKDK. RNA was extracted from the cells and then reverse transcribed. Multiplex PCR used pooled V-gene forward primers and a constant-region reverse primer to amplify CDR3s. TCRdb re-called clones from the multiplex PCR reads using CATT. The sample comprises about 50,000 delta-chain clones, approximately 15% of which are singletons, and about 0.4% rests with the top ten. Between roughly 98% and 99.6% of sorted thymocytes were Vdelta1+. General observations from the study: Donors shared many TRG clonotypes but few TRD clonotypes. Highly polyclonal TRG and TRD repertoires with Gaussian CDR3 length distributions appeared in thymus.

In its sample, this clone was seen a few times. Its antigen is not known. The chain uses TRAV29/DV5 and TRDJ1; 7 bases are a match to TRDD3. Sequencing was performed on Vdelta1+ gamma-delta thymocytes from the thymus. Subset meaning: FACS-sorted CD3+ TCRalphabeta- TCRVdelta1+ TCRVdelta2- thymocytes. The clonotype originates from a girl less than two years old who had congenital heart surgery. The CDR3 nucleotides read TGTGCTCTTGGGGAACTAGGAGTCCCCGAAGATCGGGGGATCCCCCATAAACTCATCTTT. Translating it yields CALGELGVPEDRGIPHKLIF.